This TCR beta chain appears in the sequencing data of a study of T cell clonotyping in hematopoietic cell transplantation. Study as a whole: Recipients' pretransplant samples followed cytoreduction.

The CDR3 has 16 residues. Trimming cost V 0 bases and J 5 bases, with 14 bases left between them. CDR1 SGHKS and CDR2 YYEKEE come from the germline V gene (reference sequence). Time point noted: recipient sample about 28 days before transplant, after cytoreduction. Samples: about 28 days before transplant, then days 30, 100 and 180 after. Profiled with immunoSEQ multiplex PCR; TCRdb holds only in-frame clones, not every one. The sample has about 9,000 clones; approximately 80% are singletons. The receptor's source is a man aged 60-69 years with acute myeloid leukemia. Some clones in this sample may be carry-over from other donors' samples. The chain has TRBV5-5 and TRBJ2-2; tentative D call: TRBD2 (5 bases). Sequencing was performed on peripheral blood mononuclear cells, taken before stem cell transplant. The CDR3 nucleotides are TGTGCCAGCAGCTTGGCCCCCGGCGGGTCTACCGGGGAGCTGTTTTTT. It specifies CASSLAPGGSTGELFF.